This T cell receptor (beta chain) was observed in a study of Ad26.COV2.S vaccination and SARS-CoV-2 variants. Overall study results and limits: Overall T cell responses may have been underestimated by the analyses of TCR breadth and depth.

The CDR3 spans 14 residues. CDR1 is LNHDA, CDR2 SQIVND, per germline (reference sequence). V lost 4 bases and J lost 4, with 12 bases in between. Libraries were prepared by immunoSEQ multiplex PCR; TCRdb keeps only in-frame clonotypes and omits some of them. The sample shows about 440,000 clones, roughly 87% of them seen only once. Treatment given: roughly 18 received Ad26.COV2.S at low or high dose, single or two shots; about 5 received placebo; per-sample allocation not given. Sampling happened 63 days after the first vaccine or placebo injection. Turning to this clone: The target antigen is unknown.

The V gene is TRBV19, the J gene TRBJ2-3, with D possibly TRBD2 on 6 matching bases. The clonotype comes from a person aged 18-60 years who received the Ad26.COV2.S COVID-19 vaccine or a placebo. The sequencing here drew on peripheral blood, taken in a trial of Ad26.COV2.S vaccine versus placebo. The CDR3 bases are TGTGCCAGTAGTACTTCCTCGGGGGCAGATACGCAGTATTTT. Translated: CASSTSSGADTQYF. The full variable domain, in which reference TRBV19 and TRBJ2-3 provide the parts outside the CDR3, is DGGITQSPKYLFRKEGQNVTLSCEQNLNHDAMYWYRQDPGQGLRLIYYSQIVNDFQKGDIAEGYSVSREKKESFPLTVTSAQKNPTAFYLCASSTSSGADTQYFGPGTRLTVL.